This T cell receptor (beta chain) originates from a study of T-cell reconstitution after alpha-beta-depleted transplantation in children (dated by TCRdb to the mid-2010s). General notes on the study: Using TCR repertoire profiling, the study quantitatively followed how T-cell immune reconstitution unfolded in children after TCRalphabeta/CD19-depleted allogeneic hematopoietic cell transplantation.

Taken with the paper, the label for treatment or condition translates to: allogeneic hematopoietic cell transplantation with graft depleted of TCRalphabeta T cells and CD19 B cells. TCRalphabeta/CD19-depleted allogeneic hematopoietic cell grafts were given to the transplant recipients, all of whom were children. CDR3 length: 17 amino acids, cysteine to phenylalanine. The CDR3 DNA has 51 bases and is translated from base 1. CDR1 and CDR2, looked up from the germline V gene, are KGHDR and SFDVKD. V is cut by 3 bases and J by 3 bases, and the space between the germline ends is 19 bases. What the authors observed across the whole study: The frequencies of hyperexpanded clones fell over the following months, and after one year, T-cell counts and TCRbeta diversity were mostly attributed to newly produced T cells. In some patients, the high TCRbeta diversity seen at day 60 was put down to recipient T cells and intrathymic progenitors that had survived conditioning. Apparently early alphabetaT-cell count recovery about two months after transplant reportedly relied on only several hundred rapidly expanded clones derived from non-depleted graft cells.

This clonotype was seen a few times. The antigen it binds to is not known. Within one base of it there is no much larger clone, and no base qualities were kept. To prepare the library, PCR was applied. TCRdb records Illumina HiSeq 2500 as the sequencer. To normalize quantification of the TCRbeta repertoire, the TCR libraries were built with molecular barcoding that relied on unique molecular identifiers. TCRdb took the public reads, trimmed them with fastp at Q25, ran MiXCR for clone calling and kept in-frame beta chains. Each entry merges the rows of one CDR3 protein and shows their most common DNA and genes. In all, the sample holds more than 400,000 distinct CDR3 sequences, and roughly 10% of those were seen once. In total, the top ten clones hold 12% to 15% of the sample.

The material was PBMCs, mostly from graft donor cells, obtained 180 days after TCRalphabeta/CD19-depleted stem cell transplant. The receptor chain draws on TRBV24-1 and TRBJ2-5; the D gene is perhaps TRBD2, on 6 matching bases. The receptor's source is a female patient aged 2-10 years who had a stem cell transplant for aplastic anemia, so the T cells may come from the graft donor. The CDR3 protein sequence reads: CATSDQTRERAKETQYF. In nucleotides, the sequence is TGTGCCACCAGTGATCAGACCCGTGAGCGGGCCAAAGAGACCCAGTACTTC.